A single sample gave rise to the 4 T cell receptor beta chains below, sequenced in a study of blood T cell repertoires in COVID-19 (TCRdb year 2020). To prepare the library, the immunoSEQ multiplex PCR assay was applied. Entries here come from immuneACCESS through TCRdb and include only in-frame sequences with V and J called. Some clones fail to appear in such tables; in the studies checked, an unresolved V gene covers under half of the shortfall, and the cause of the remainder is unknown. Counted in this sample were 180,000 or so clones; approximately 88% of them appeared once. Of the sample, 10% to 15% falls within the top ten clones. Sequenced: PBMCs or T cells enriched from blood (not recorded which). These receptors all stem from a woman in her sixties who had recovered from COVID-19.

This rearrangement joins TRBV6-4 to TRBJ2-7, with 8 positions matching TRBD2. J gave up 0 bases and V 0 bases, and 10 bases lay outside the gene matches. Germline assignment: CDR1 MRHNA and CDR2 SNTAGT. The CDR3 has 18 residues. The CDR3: CASSDSCERERVSYEQYF. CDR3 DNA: TGTGCCAGCAGTGACTCCTGTGAGCGGGAGCGAGTCTCCTACGAGCAGTACTTC.

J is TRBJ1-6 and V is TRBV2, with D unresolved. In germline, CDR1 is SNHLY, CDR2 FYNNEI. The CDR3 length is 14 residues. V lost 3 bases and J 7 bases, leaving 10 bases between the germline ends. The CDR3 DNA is TGTGCCAGCAGTGAGAATGGGAGGAATTCACCCCTCCACTTT. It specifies CASSENGRNSPLHF.

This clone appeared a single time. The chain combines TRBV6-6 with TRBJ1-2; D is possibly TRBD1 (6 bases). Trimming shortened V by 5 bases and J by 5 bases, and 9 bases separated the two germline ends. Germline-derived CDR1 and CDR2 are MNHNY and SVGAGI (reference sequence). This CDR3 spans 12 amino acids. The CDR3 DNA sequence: TGTGCCAGCAGTCCAGGGGTATATGGCTACACCTTC. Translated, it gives CASSPGVYGYTF.

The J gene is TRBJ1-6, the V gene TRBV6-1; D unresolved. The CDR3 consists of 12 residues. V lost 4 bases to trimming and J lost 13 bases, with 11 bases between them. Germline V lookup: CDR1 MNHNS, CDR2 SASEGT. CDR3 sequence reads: CASSALAGPLHF. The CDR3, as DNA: TGTGCCAGCAGTGCACTGGCGGGTCCCCTCCACTTT.